Following are 24 T cell receptor beta chains from one sample sequenced in a study of response to subunit inactivated influenza vaccine. TCRdb itself ran the RT-PCR reads through MiXCR, one entry per CDR3 protein. The data contain about 500,000 distinct CDR3 sequences, about 17% of them singletons. Sequenced here: CD4+ T cells sorted from PBMCs, sampled around 2 years after vaccination. Receptor source: a man between 50 and 75 years old who received an inactivated influenza vaccine.

The chain combines TRBV7-8 with TRBJ2-1; 7 positions match TRBD1. Germline CDR1 and CDR2: SGHVS and FQNEAQ. V gave up 4 bases and J gave up 2 bases; unmatched junction bases: 11. The CDR3 is 17 residues long. CDR3 residues: CASSSFSTGQAYNEQFF. The CDR3 bases are TGTGCCAGCAGCTCTTTTTCAACTGGACAGGCCTACAATGAGCAGTTCTTC.

This clonotype has just a few counts. A clone one base away is much larger, so this may be a read error. The chain combines TRBV6-1 with TRBJ2-7; unclear D gene. The ends were cut back, 6 bases at V and 0 bases at J, with 3 bases in the middle. The length of the CDR3 is 11 residues. Germline CDR1 reads MNHNS; CDR2 reads SASEGT. In nucleotides, the CDR3 is TGTGCCAGCAGGGTCTCCTACGAGCAGTACTTC. Residues: CASRVSYEQYF.

The sample holds a few counts of this clonotype. The chain employs TRBV7-8 and TRBJ2-5, with D unresolved. In germline, CDR1 is SGHVS, CDR2 FQNEAQ. This CDR3 has 17 amino acids. V lost 1 base, J lost 5 bases, and 20 bases lay in between. The CDR3 DNA follows: TGTGCCAGCAGCTTAGAACCGACCGGGCCCCTTTTTGAGACCCAGTACTTC. Protein sequence: CASSLEPTGPLFETQYF.

This clonotype occurred a few times. At one end the junction does not follow the germline gene, possibly because of a read error. The genes are TRBV20-1 and TRBJ1-4; 10 positions agree with TRBD1. Germline V CDR1 and CDR2: DFQATT, SNEGSKA (reference sequence). This CDR3 is 14 amino acids long. Written as DNA, the CDR3 is TGCAGTGCTAGAGCCAGGACAGGGGGTTACCAGAGGATTTTT. Its protein product is CSARARTGGYQRIF.

The chain has TRBV12-3 or TRBV12-4 and TRBJ1-1; TRBD1 is a possible D gene (5 bases). The ends were cut back, 3 bases at V and 1 base at J, with 12 bases in the middle. This CDR3 comprises 15 residues. The CDR3 protein is CASSFQGGGNTEAFF. As DNA, the CDR3 is TGTGCCAGCAGTTTCCAGGGTGGAGGGAACACTGAAGCTTTCTTT.

This chain uses TRBV20-1 with TRBJ2-1; 7 bases map to TRBD1. Germline V lookup: CDR1 DFQATT, CDR2 SNEGSKA (reference sequence). The ends lost 1 base at V and 10 bases at J; junction bases unmatched: 7. The CDR3 extends over 13 amino acids. The CDR3 DNA reads as TGCAGTGCTAGAGGAACACAGGGGTGGGAGCAGTTCTTC. As protein: CSARGTQGWEQFF.

In this sample, this clonotype turned up a few times. The chain employs TRBV10-3 and TRBJ2-1, with 9 bases lining up with TRBD2. This CDR3 spans 15 amino acids. V lost 6 bases, J lost 4 bases, and 7 bases stayed unmatched. CDR1 is ENHRY, CDR2 SYGVKD, per germline. CDR3 DNA: TGTGCCATCAGACCCTTAGCGGGAGTTTACAATGAGCAGTTCTTC. Protein: CAIRPLAGVYNEQFF.

A few counts support this clonotype. The chain carries TRBV7-2 and TRBJ1-1, with 8 bases lining up with TRBD1. The CDR3 contains 13 residues. The germline V gene has CDR1 SGHTA and CDR2 FQGNSA. Trimming cost V 4 bases and J 7 bases; bases outside gene matches: 5. CDR3 DNA: TGTGCCAGCAGCTCAAGGACAGGGCGTGAAGCTTTCTTT. Translation gives CASSSRTGREAFF.

This sequence joins TRBV6-5 and TRBJ2-7; 7 nucleotides align to TRBD1. Trimming at V came to 0 bases and at J to 1 base, leaving 3 bases not matched to a gene. Germline V lookup: CDR1 MNHEY, CDR2 SVGAGI. The CDR3 loop spans 15 amino acids. In DNA form, the CDR3 reads TGTGCCAGCAGTTACTCGAAACAGGGGTCCTACGAGCAGTACTTC. Translating it yields CASSYSKQGSYEQYF.

This clonotype was counted only a few times. The genes are TRBV5-1 and TRBJ1-2; D is possibly TRBD1 (5 bases). The V gene's germline CDR1 is SGHRS and CDR2 YFSETQ. The CDR3 is 14 residues long. The V gene lost 3 bases and the J gene lost 6 bases, with 15 bases spanning the gap. CDR3 sequence (DNA): TGCGCCAGCAGCTCTGCCTCAGGGATCGATGGCTACACCTTC. Translating gives CASSSASGIDGYTF. Based on the CDR3 plus reference TRBV5-1 and TRBJ1-2, the full variable domain is KAGVTQTPRYLIKTRGQQVTLSCSPISGHRSVSWYQQTPGQGLQFLFEYFSETQRNKGNFPGRFSGRQFSNSRSEMNVSTLELGDSALYLCASSSASGIDGYTFGSGTRLTVV.

The table lists this clonotype with a few counts. The chain combines TRBV29-1 with TRBJ2-7; D is unclear. This CDR3 comprises 11 residues. V gave up 7 bases and J gave up 10 bases, with 17 bases separating them. Germline CDR1 and CDR2: SQVTM and ANQGSEA. CDR3 nucleotides: TGCAGCGCCCCTCGACCGGGTAACCAGTACTTC. Protein product: CSAPRPGNQYF.

The chain uses TRBV6-1 and TRBJ1-6; TRBD1 matches at 8 bases. The junction had 5 bases not matched to a gene; V was cut back by 4 bases and J by 3 bases. The CDR3 is made up of 16 amino acids. Germline V gene data show CDR1 as MNHNS and CDR2 as SASEGT. CDR3 in DNA: TGTGCCAGCAGTGTTGACAGGGGCCTCTATAATTCACCCCTCCACTTT. Protein: CASSVDRGLYNSPLHF.

The chain combines TRBV28 with TRBJ2-7, with TRBD1 matching over 8 bases. This CDR3 is 15 amino acids long. The germline CDR1 and CDR2 sequences are MDHEN and SYDVKM. Trimming cost V 8 bases and J 0 bases; bases outside gene matches: 9. CDR3 nucleotide sequence: TGTGCCAGCGGGGGGACCGGGACAGGCTCCTACGAGCAGTACTTC. It codes for CASGGTGTGSYEQYF.

This clonotype was observed a handful of times. The rearrangement uses TRBV7-9 and TRBJ1-4; D remains ambiguous. Trimming took 7 bases from V and 6 from J, leaving 15 bases between them. The CDR3 length is 14 residues. The germline CDR1 and CDR2 sequences are SEHNR and FQNEAQ (reference sequence). CDR3 nucleotides: TGTGCCAGCACCACTTTGCACCTGGATGAAAAACTGTTTTTT. Protein: CASTTLHLDEKLFF.

This clonotype showed up just a few times. The rearrangement links TRBV3-1 to TRBJ1-1; 8 bases match TRBD1. The CDR3 is made up of 14 amino acids. The germline V gene has CDR1 LGHDT and CDR2 YNNKEL (reference sequence). The trim removed 3 bases at V and 3 bases at J, leaving 3 bases unmatched. Written as DNA, the CDR3 is TGTGCCAGCAGCCACTGGGACAGGTACACTGAAGCTTTCTTT. Translation gives CASSHWDRYTEAFF.

The chain recombines TRBV20-1 with TRBJ2-7, with D unresolved. This CDR3 has 11 residues. CDR1 DFQATT and CDR2 SNEGSKA come from the germline V gene (reference sequence). The CDR3 spells CSGGTSYEQYF. The CDR3 bases are TGCAGCGGCGGCACTTCCTACGAGCAGTACTTC.

This clonotype was recorded a few times. The rearrangement links TRBV4-2 to TRBJ2-1, with D hard to call. From germline, CDR1 is LGHNA and CDR2 YNFKEQ. V lost 1 base, J lost 9 bases, and 13 bases lay in between. The CDR3 length is 14 residues. CDR3 in DNA: TGTGCCAGCAGCCAAGTTGGAGTACGCCGTGAGCAGTTCTTC. It specifies CASSQVGVRREQFF.

This clonotype was recorded a few times. The gene calls are TRBV5-1 and TRBJ2-3; D perhaps matches TRBD2 (6 bases). The CDR3 is made up of 15 amino acids. V was clipped by 0 bases and J by 8 bases, with 16 bases between them. Germline V CDR1 and CDR2: SGHRS, YFSETQ. For the CDR3, the DNA is TGCGCCAGCAGCTTGGGAGGGGACTCCTCTGCTACGCAGTATTTT. As protein: CASSLGGDSSATQYF.

This clonotype was counted a few times. The chain combines TRBV4-3 with TRBJ2-1; D gene uncertain. The CDR3 totals 16 residues. CDR1 and CDR2 from the germline V gene are LGHNA and YSLEER. The V gene lost 0 bases and the J gene lost 7 bases, with 16 bases spanning the gap. The CDR3 sequence: CASSQDSYTPPNEQFF. The CDR3 bases are TGCGCCAGCAGCCAAGATTCGTACACGCCCCCGAATGAGCAGTTCTTC.

Ten or more counts support this clonotype. This chain joins TRBV20-1 and TRBJ2-7; 12 bases match TRBD2. This CDR3 contains 14 residues. Per the germline V gene, CDR1 is DFQATT and CDR2 is SNEGSKA (reference sequence). The V gene end was trimmed by 7 bases and the J gene end by 6 bases; junction bases not matched to a gene: 10. Written as DNA, the CDR3 is TGCAGTGGGGGACTAGCGGGTAGAGGAAGCGAGCAGTACTTC. Residues: CSGGLAGRGSEQYF.

V and J are TRBV7-2 and TRBJ2-7, with D hard to call. This CDR3 is built from 14 residues. The germline V gene encodes CDR1 SGHTA and CDR2 FQGNSA. Trimming stripped 2 bases from V and 3 bases from J, with 11 bases between. In DNA form, the CDR3 reads TGTGCCAGCAGCTTATGGGCGGAGAGCTACGAGCAGTACTTC. As protein: CASSLWAESYEQYF.

This clonotype was counted between two and nine times. The chain links TRBV6-1 to TRBJ1-2, with D unclear. The CDR3 totals 14 residues. The germline V and J ends were trimmed by 8 bases and 4 bases, with 17 bases remaining between them. Per the germline V gene, CDR1 is MNHNS and CDR2 is SASEGT. The CDR3 coding sequence is TGTGCCAGCCGTAGTGTATTGGAGTCCTATGGCTACACCTTC. Protein sequence: CASRSVLESYGYTF.

Only a few counts were recorded for this clonotype. The V gene is TRBV3-1, the J gene TRBJ2-5; D unresolved. The CDR3 length is 15 residues. V lost 0 bases and J 5 bases, leaving 13 bases between the germline ends. The germline V gene has CDR1 LGHDT and CDR2 YNNKEL (reference sequence). For the CDR3, the DNA is TGTGCCAGCAGCCAAGATCCGGGCGGTCGCGAGACCCAGTACTTC. As protein: CASSQDPGGRETQYF.

This chain joins TRBV3-1 and TRBJ2-3; TRBD2 agrees at 12 bases. CDR1 and CDR2 (germline): LGHDT, YNNKEL (reference sequence). V dropped 5 bases and J dropped 7; count of bases not matched to a gene: 7. The CDR3 loop spans 15 amino acids. The CDR3 is CASSSGLAGPNTQYF. Written as DNA, the CDR3 is TGTGCCAGCAGCTCGGGACTAGCGGGTCCCAATACGCAGTATTTT.